This T cell receptor beta chain emerged from a study of T cell repertoires in cytomegalovirus infection. This CDR3 is built from 15 residues. The V gene's germline CDR1 is SNHLY and CDR2 FYNNEI. Trimming at V came to 4 bases and at J to 4 bases, leaving 6 bases not matched to a gene. Each CDR3 protein gets one entry after TCRdb re-called the reads with MiXCR. The data contain under 200,000 distinct CDR3 sequences, 25% to 30% of them singletons. This receptor was identified in a human donor in good health (CMV status not recorded). Some clones in this sample may be carry-over from other donors' samples. The chain combines TRBV2 with TRBJ2-2; TRBD2 aligns across 7 bases. Material: PBMCs. This chain's CDR3 is CASSAMTSSTGELFF. The CDR3 DNA sequence: TGTGCCAGCAGTGCGATGACTAGCTCCACCGGGGAGCTGTTTTTT. Full variable domain (remainder filled in from reference TRBV2 and TRBJ2-2): EPEVTQTPSHQVTQMGQEVILRCVPISNHLYFYWYRQILGQKVEFLVSFYNNEISEKSEIFDDQFSVERPDGSNFTLKIRSTKLEDSAMYFCASSAMTSSTGELFFGEGSRLTVL.